This T cell receptor (beta chain) was observed in a study of T cells in Graves' hyperthyroidism and ophthalmopathy. Study conclusions and caveats: Blood also showed most of the thyroid clonotypes that were expanded above 0.001.

CDR1 and CDR2 (germline): MNHNY, SVGAGI (reference sequence). The CDR3 runs to 14 residues. The V segment lost 2 bases and the J segment 4 bases; nucleotides outside the gene matches: 3. The TCR beta CDR3 regions underwent amplification using RNA transcripts as the source. TCR CDR3 underwent first-round RT-PCR with the HTBI primer set. TCRdb ran MiXCR on the multiplex PCR reads and lists one entry per CDR3 protein. Found here are approximately 710,000 distinct CDR3 sequences, roughly 17% of them singletons; the top ten hold around 15%. Of note for this clonotype: Its antigen is unknown.

The clonotype originates from a man aged 50 to 59 with Graves' hyperthyroidism. The chain links TRBV6-6 to TRBJ2-7; 9 bases agree with TRBD1. Sequencing was performed on blood. In nucleotides, the CDR3 is TGTGCCAGCAGTTACGGGACAGGGCCTTACGAGCAGTACTTC. This gives the protein CASSYGTGPYEQYF.